Presented here are 2 T cell receptor beta chains from one specimen sequenced in a study of shared clonotypes between healthy human individuals. As defined, naive CD8 cells were CD45RO-negative and positively selected for CCR7, with terminally differentiated effector memory CD45RA+ cells excluded. Using immunoSEQ multiplex PCR, the repertoire was profiled, and TCRdb retains in-frame clones only, with some absent. In the table there are about 2 million clones, over 85% of which are singletons. Input material: naive CD8+ T cells sorted from blood. These receptors were taken from a man aged 18 to 30 in good health.

This chain connects TRBV30 to TRBJ2-4; TRBD1 or TRBD2 may be the D gene (5 bases each). The V and J ends lost 0 bases and 3 bases respectively, with 12 bases between them. The CDR3 contains 15 residues. The germline V gene encodes CDR1 GTSNPN and CDR2 SVGIG (reference sequence). The CDR3 DNA sequence: TGTGCCTGGAGTGTAGGCCCTGGGGGCAAAAACATTCAGTACTTC. It yields the protein CAWSVGPGGKNIQYF.

The chain links TRBV4-1 to TRBJ2-7, with TRBD1 identical over 10 bases. The CDR3 consists of 18 residues. Germline-derived CDR1 and CDR2 are MGHRA and YSYEKL. The J segment lost 6 bases and the V segment lost 2 bases, leaving 16 bases of the junction unmatched. CDR3 nucleotide sequence: TGCGCCAGCAGCCAAACGGGACAGGGGCCCACCTCCGCGCGCGAGCAGTACTTC. It translates to CASSQTGQGPTSAREQYF.